Listed below are T cell receptor beta chains from one sample, sequenced in a study of cytomegalovirus exposure and HLA in healthy donors. Some clones are missing from TCRdb's copy, which holds only in-frame ones; the method was immunoSEQ multiplex PCR. The sample includes 150,000 to 200,000 clones, roughly 90% of them seen just once. Sequencing was performed on PBMCs. These receptors all come from a boy aged 2 to 9 in good health and CMV-seronegative. Each CDR3 is given with its conserved first and last residue.

V: TRBV30
J: TRBJ1-6
CDR3: CAWSPRGGNSPLHF

V: TRBV28
J: TRBJ2-1
CDR3: CASSFSTSGSSYNEQFF

V: TRBV7-6
J: TRBJ1-6
CDR3: CASSLEGQGNSPLHF

V: TRBV6-1
J: TRBJ2-7
CDR3: CASSGRTGVMYEQYF

V: TRBV5-4
J: TRBJ2-7
CDR3: CASSLDRSSYEQYF

V: TRBV28
J: TRBJ1-3
CDR3: CASSLSGDRNTIYF

V: TRBV19
J: TRBJ1-5
CDR3: CASSLTGGAGGNQPQHF

V: TRBV14
J: TRBJ1-1
CDR3: CASSQVVPGDTEAFF

V: TRBV10-3
J: TRBJ2-3
CDR3: CATQGAPLTDTQYF

V: TRBV28
J: TRBJ1-2
CDR3: CASSVRTAFYGYTF

V: TRBV5-1
J: TRBJ2-7
CDR3: CASSATGLRSYEQYF

V: TRBV10-3
J: TRBJ2-1
CDR3: CAISVHPRQDSSYNEQFF

V: TRBV13
J: TRBJ1-1
CDR3: CASSPNLPTGNTEAFF

V: TRBV21-1
J: -
CDR3: CASSKQGGGPYEQYF

V: TRBV7-9
J: TRBJ1-2
CDR3: CASSPSNRGYTF

V: TRBV18
J: TRBJ2-5
CDR3: CASSPPEGRETQYF

V: TRBV23-1
J: TRBJ2-2
CDR3: CASSPRSPRCTGELLF

V: TRBV30
J: TRBJ2-2
CDR3: CAWKPGLVSNTGELFF

V: TRBV5-6
J: TRBJ1-1
CDR3: CASSLDRDTEAFF

V: TRBV5-1
J: TRBJ1-1
CDR3: CASSLGQGAVTEAFF

V: TRBV28
J: TRBJ1-3
CDR3: CASSDSVSGNTIYF

V: TRBV7-2
J: TRBJ2-7
CDR3: CASSSVSGGTYEQYF

V: TRBV29-1
J: TRBJ2-3
CDR3: CSVDVFQGDTQYF

V: TRBV30
J: TRBJ1-4
CDR3: CAWSANRVRTNEKLFF

V: TRBV7-9
J: TRBJ2-7
CDR3: CSSSYPGVAYEQYF

V: TRBV9
J: TRBJ1-1
CDR3: CASSVGGQGGTEAFF

V: TRBV14
J: TRBJ2-5
CDR3: CASSQGTSGRARETQYF

V: TRBV28
J: TRBJ1-2
CDR3: CASSPGTGDRGYGYTF

V: TRBV10-3
J: TRBJ1-2
CDR3: CAISESDSYGYTF

V: TRBV11-2
J: -
CDR3: CASSPKAGSDYEQYF

V: TRBV18
J: TRBJ2-6
CDR3: CASSPVIAGVSGANVLTF

V: TRBV5-3
J: TRBJ2-2
CDR3: CARSGKTLGRSGELFF

V: TRBV30
J: TRBJ1-2
CDR3: CACLRVNYGYTF